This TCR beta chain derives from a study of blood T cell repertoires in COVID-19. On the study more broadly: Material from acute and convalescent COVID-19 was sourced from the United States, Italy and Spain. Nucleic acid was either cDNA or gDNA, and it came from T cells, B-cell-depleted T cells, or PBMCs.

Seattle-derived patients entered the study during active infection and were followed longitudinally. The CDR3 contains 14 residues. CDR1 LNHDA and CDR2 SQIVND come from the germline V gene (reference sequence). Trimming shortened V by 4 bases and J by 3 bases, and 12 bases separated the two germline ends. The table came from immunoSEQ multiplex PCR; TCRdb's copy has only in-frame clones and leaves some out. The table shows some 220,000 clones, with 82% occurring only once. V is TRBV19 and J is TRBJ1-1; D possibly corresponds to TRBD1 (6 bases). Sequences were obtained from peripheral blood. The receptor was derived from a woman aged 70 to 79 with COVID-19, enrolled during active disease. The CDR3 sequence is CASSTNRVDTEAFF. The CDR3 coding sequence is TGTGCCAGTAGTACAAACAGGGTCGACACTGAAGCTTTCTTT.